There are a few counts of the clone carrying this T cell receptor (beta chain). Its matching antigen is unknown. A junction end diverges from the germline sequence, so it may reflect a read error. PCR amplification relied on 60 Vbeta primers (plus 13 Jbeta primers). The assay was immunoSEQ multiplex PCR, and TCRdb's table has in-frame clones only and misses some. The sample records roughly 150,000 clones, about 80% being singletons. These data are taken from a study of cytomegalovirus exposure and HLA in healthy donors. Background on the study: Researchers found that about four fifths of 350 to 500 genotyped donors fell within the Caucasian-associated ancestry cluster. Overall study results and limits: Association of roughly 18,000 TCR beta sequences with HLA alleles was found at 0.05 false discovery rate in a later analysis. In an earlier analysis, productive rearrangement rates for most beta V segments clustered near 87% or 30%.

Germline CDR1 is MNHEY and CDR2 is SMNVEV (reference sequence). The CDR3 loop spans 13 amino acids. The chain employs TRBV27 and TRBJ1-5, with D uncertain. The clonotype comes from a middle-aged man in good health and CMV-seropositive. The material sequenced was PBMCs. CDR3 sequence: CASRFFPNQPQHF. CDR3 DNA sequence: TGTGCCAGCCGTTTTTTCCCTAATCAGCCCCAGCATTTT.